Presented here are 25 T cell receptor beta chains from one specimen sequenced in a study of cytomegalovirus exposure and HLA in healthy donors (dated by TCRdb to about 2017). Library generation was performed with the immunoSEQ multiplex PCR assay. A mixture of 60 forward primers for TCR Vbeta segments and 13 reverse primers for TCR Jbeta segments was used in the multiplex PCR. TCRdb took this table from immuneACCESS and kept in-frame rearrangements with V and J called. Such tables lack part of the clones; where checked against another copy, unresolved V genes explain under half of the gap, and the rest is unexplained. The sample profile shows about 140,000 clones; nearly 80% of them were found once. Roughly 2.3% of the sample is taken by the ten largest. Material: PBMCs. The receptor source for this set is a man aged 30-40 years in good health and CMV-seronegative.

The chain has TRBV5-1 and TRBJ2-7; 14 bases map to TRBD2. CDR1 and CDR2 (germline): SGHRS, YFSETQ. The CDR3 has 16 residues. V dropped 4 bases and J dropped 4; count of bases not matched to a gene: 7. In DNA, the CDR3 is TGCGCCAGCAGCCCCTTTGGGACTAGCGGGAGTTACGAGCAGTACTTC. It encodes CASSPFGTSGSYEQYF.

CDR3 DNA sequence: TGTGCCAGCAGCGTAAACCCCCTACTAGCGGGAGCTGAGCAGTTCTTC. Amino acids: CASSVNPLLAGAEQFF. V and J are TRBV9 and TRBJ2-1; 11 bases fit TRBD2. This CDR3 has 16 residues. V lost 1 base, J lost 9 bases, and 9 bases stayed unmatched. CDR1 and CDR2 from the germline V gene are SGDLS and YYNGEE.

This chain links TRBV28 with TRBJ2-1; 7 nucleotides agree with TRBD2. Germline CDR1 MDHEN, CDR2 SYDVKM. The CDR3 runs to 14 residues. J lost 8 bases, V lost 4 bases, and 8 bases had no gene match. DNA for the CDR3: TGTGCCAGCAGTTATACGGGGGGTACGGATGAGCAGTTCTTC. This codes for CASSYTGGTDEQFF.

The chain employs TRBV25-1 and TRBJ2-7; no definite D call. V lost 7 bases to trimming and J lost 1 base, with 8 bases between them. The CDR3 is 12 residues long. Germline-derived CDR1 and CDR2 are MGHDK and SYGVNS. DNA of the CDR3: TGTGCCAGCAACGATGAGTCCTACGAGCAGTACTTC. As protein: CASNDESYEQYF.

The chain combines TRBV12-5 with TRBJ1-5; D uncertain. CDR3 length: 12 residues. The V end lost 3 bases, the J end lost 11 bases, and 11 bases lay between the germline ends. CDR1 and CDR2 from the germline V gene are LGHNT and FRNRAP. CDR3 bases: TGTGCTAGTGGTTTACCCGGGAGGGCCCAGCATTTT. Amino acids: CASGLPGRAQHF.

The V and J genes are TRBV7-2 and TRBJ2-7; 12 bases are a match to TRBD2. V lost 6 bases, J lost 3 bases, and 6 bases stayed unmatched. Germline CDR1 and CDR2: SGHTA and FQGNSA. This CDR3 is 15 amino acids long. CDR3 coding DNA: TGTGCCAGCAGTTCGACTAGCGGGAGAGTCTACGAGCAGTACTTC. Translation: CASSSTSGRVYEQYF.

The J gene is TRBJ1-5, the V gene TRBV23-1; D gene uncertain. TRBV23-1 is an ORF, with its function uncertain. This CDR3 region has 14 residues. Trimming took off 2 bases at V and 2 bases at J, with 7 bases between the two ends. CDR3 bases: TGCGCCAGCAGTCAAGGCCAGGGCAATCAGCCCCAGCATTTT. It translates to CASSQGQGNQPQHF.

The chain uses TRBV7-9 and TRBJ1-2, with D maybe TRBD1 (6 bases). The CDR3 length is 14 residues. V gave up 8 bases and J gave up 2 bases, with 15 bases separating them. Germline CDR1 is SEHNR and CDR2 is FQNEAQ (reference sequence). The CDR3 DNA follows: TGTGCCAGCGCCCCTAGGGGGGGGAACTATGGCTACACCTTC. It is translated as CASAPRGGNYGYTF.

The chain uses TRBV5-4 and TRBJ1-1; 10 nucleotides agree with TRBD1. Germline values: CDR1 SGHNT, CDR2 YYREEE (reference sequence). J gave up 11 bases and V 3 bases, and 13 bases lay outside the gene matches. There are 15 residues in the CDR3. In DNA, the CDR3 is TGTGCCAGCAGCTGGGACAGGGGAGGAGTAAGTAGGGCTTTCTTT. This encodes CASSWDRGGVSRAFF. Using reference TRBV5-4 and TRBJ1-1 for the parts outside the CDR3, the full variable domain is ETGVTQSPTHLIKTRGQQVTLRCSSQSGHNTVSWYQQALGQGPQFIFQYYREEENGRGNFPPRFSGLQFPNYSSELNVNALELDDSALYLCASSWDRGGVSRAFFGQGTRLTVV.

This clone was detected only a few times. The chain has TRBV6-6 and TRBJ1-4; maybe TRBD1 (6 bases). V was cut by 4 bases and J by 4 bases, with 13 bases left in between. Germline CDR1 reads MNHNY; CDR2 reads SVGAGI (reference sequence). The CDR3 sequence is 15 residues long. As DNA, the CDR3 is TGTGCCAGCAGTTCCCGGGACACTTATAATGAAAAACTGTTTTTT. This translates into CASSSRDTYNEKLFF.

V and J are TRBV5-5 and TRBJ2-7; 8 bases are a match to TRBD2. The CDR3 extends over 15 amino acids. Germline CDR1 reads SGHKS; CDR2 reads YYEKEE (reference sequence). The V gene end was trimmed by 5 bases and the J gene end by 9 bases; junction bases not matched to a gene: 16. CDR3 protein: CASRTGGAERTVQYF. CDR3 bases: TGTGCCAGCAGGACCGGGGGGGCGGAGCGTACGGTGCAGTACTTC.

The V gene is TRBV4-1, the J gene TRBJ2-1; weak D call: TRBD2 (5 bases). Germline V CDR1 and CDR2: MGHRA, YSYEKL. This CDR3 has 14 residues. V lost 4 bases and J lost 2, with 9 bases in between. CDR3 sequence reads: CASSLFGAYNEQFF. In DNA form, the CDR3 reads TGCGCCAGCAGCCTTTTCGGGGCCTACAATGAGCAGTTCTTC.

The chain joins TRBV2 to TRBJ2-5; 11 bases are shared with TRBD2. Germline V gives CDR1 SNHLY, CDR2 FYNNEI. The CDR3 covers 15 residues. J lost 4 bases, V lost 0 bases, and 1 base had no gene match. CDR3 nucleotide sequence: TGTGCCAGCAGTGAAGCTAGCGGGAGGGGAGAGACCCAGTACTTC. Translating gives CASSEASGRGETQYF.

This clone was seen only once. V gene TRBV5-1 combines with J gene TRBJ2-1, with TRBD2 matching over 9 bases. Looked up from germline, CDR1 is SGHRS and CDR2 is YFSETQ. The CDR3 spans 14 residues. Germline trimming cut 4 bases from V and 7 bases from J; bases unmatched to any gene: 6. CDR3 amino acids: CASSILTSGNEQFF. CDR3 sequence (DNA): TGCGCCAGCAGCATCTTGACTAGCGGTAATGAGCAGTTCTTC.

The V call is TRBV18, the J call TRBJ1-5, with D possibly matching TRBD1 (5 bases). V lost 3 bases and J 2 bases, leaving 14 bases between the germline ends. CDR1 is KGHSH and CDR2 is LQKENI in the germline V gene. The CDR3 is 16 amino acids. CDR3 protein: CASSPLPTGGNQPQHF. CDR3 DNA sequence: TGTGCCAGCTCACCGCTTCCTACAGGAGGCAATCAGCCCCAGCATTTT. The variable domain in full, completed from reference TRBV18 and TRBJ1-5, reads NAGVMQNPRHLVRRRGQEARLRCSPMKGHSHVYWYRQLPEEGLKFMVYLQKENIIDESGMPKERFSAEFPKEGPSILRIQQVVRGDSAAYFCASSPLPTGGNQPQHFGDGTRLSIL.

This clone appeared a single time. V is TRBV13 and J is TRBJ2-5; weak D call: TRBD1 (6 bases). This CDR3 has 14 amino acids. V was trimmed by 5 bases and J by 1 base, leaving 11 bases between them. Per germline, CDR1 PRHDT and CDR2 FYEKMQ (reference sequence). The CDR3 spells CASSTRQAQETQYF. CDR3 DNA sequence: TGTGCCAGCAGCACGCGACAGGCCCAAGAGACCCAGTACTTC.

The chain carries TRBV6-5 and TRBJ1-4; 12 positions agree with TRBD1. The CDR3 has 13 residues. Germline V gene sequence: CDR1 MNHEY, CDR2 SVGAGI. With 6 bases clipped from V and 8 bases from J, the junction kept 1 base outside the gene matches. The CDR3 nucleotides are TGTGCCAGCAGAGGGACAGGGGGCGAAAAACTGTTTTTT. Amino acid sequence: CASRGTGGEKLFF.

The rearrangement links TRBV7-9 to TRBJ1-5; D may be TRBD1 (6 bases). From germline, CDR1 is SEHNR and CDR2 FQNEAQ (reference sequence). V lost 5 bases and J lost 2, with 10 bases in between. The CDR3 consists of 14 residues. Here the CDR3 DNA reads TGTGCCAGCAGCCCTCAGGGGCGCAATCAGCCCCAGCATTTT. As protein: CASSPQGRNQPQHF.

This chain uses TRBV19 with TRBJ2-5; tentatively, D is TRBD2 (6 bases). This CDR3 has 15 residues. The V end lost 5 bases, the J end lost 0 bases, and 13 bases lay between the germline ends. CDR1 is LNHDA, CDR2 SQIVND, per germline (reference sequence). The DNA of the CDR3 is TGTGCCAGTAGTGCCTTCCGGGGGTACCAAGAGACCCAGTACTTC. It translates to CASSAFRGYQETQYF.

This rearrangement joins TRBV18 to TRBJ1-2; D ambiguous. Germline lookup yields CDR1 KGHSH and CDR2 LQKENI. V was clipped by 4 bases and J by 4 bases, with 19 bases between them. The CDR3 is made up of 16 amino acids. CDR3 sequence: CASSLERVSVLYGYTF. The CDR3 bases are TGTGCCAGCTCACTTGAGAGGGTTTCGGTACTCTATGGCTACACCTTC.

The chain combines TRBV28 with TRBJ2-7; D might be TRBD1 (6 bases). This CDR3 has 18 amino acids. Germline assignment: CDR1 MDHEN and CDR2 SYDVKM. V lost 6 bases and J lost 3, with 27 bases in between. The CDR3 sequence is CASRSPSGRGGKLYEQYF. The CDR3 nucleotides are TGTGCCAGCAGAAGTCCTTCGGGCAGGGGCGGTAAGCTCTACGAGCAGTACTTC.

Concerning this clone: A read error may produce the germline difference seen at one junction end. The V and J genes are TRBV7-9 and TRBJ2-1; maybe TRBD2 (5 bases). There are 12 residues in the CDR3. Germline V gives CDR1 SEHNR, CDR2 FQNEAQ (reference sequence). Here the CDR3 DNA reads TGTTCCAGCAGCTTTTGGGAGAATGAGCAGTTCTTC. Protein sequence: CSSSFWENEQFF.

The chain combines TRBV5-4 with TRBJ2-7, with 7 bases identical to TRBD1. Trimming removed 4 bases from V and 3 bases from J; junction bases left unmatched: 10. The germline CDR1 and CDR2 sequences are SGHNT and YYREEE (reference sequence). This CDR3 spans 15 amino acids. The CDR3, as DNA: TGTGCCAGCAGCCCCGGACAGGACCGGCGCTACGAGCAGTACTTC. Protein product: CASSPGQDRRYEQYF.

The V and J genes are TRBV2 and TRBJ2-7; 8 nucleotides line up with TRBD1. The V and J ends lost 6 bases and 9 bases, in that order; junction bases with no gene match: 13. This CDR3 contains 14 residues. Germline values: CDR1 SNHLY, CDR2 FYNNEI. CDR3: CASRGGRGRIGQYF. The CDR3 coding sequence is TGTGCCAGCAGGGGAGGCAGGGGGCGGATCGGGCAGTACTTC.

V and J are TRBV27 and TRBJ1-4; no firm D call. The germline V gene encodes CDR1 MNHEY and CDR2 SMNVEV (reference sequence). The CDR3 totals 14 residues. The V and J ends lost 0 bases and 7 bases respectively, with 9 bases between them. The CDR3 nucleotides are TGTGCCAGCAGTTTATCGTGGCAAATTGAAAAACTGTTTTTT. Translating gives CASSLSWQIEKLFF.